This paragraph covers one T cell receptor (beta chain) sequence. The Seattle site enrolled patients during active infection and followed them longitudinally. CDR3 length: 15 residues. Germline loops: CDR1 SGHVS, CDR2 FNYEAQ. The junction had 7 bases not matched to a gene; V was cut back by 2 bases and J by 7 bases. The data derive from a study of blood T cell repertoires in COVID-19. Study details: COVID-19 samples, acute and convalescent, were from the United States, Italy and Spain. T cells, B-cell-depleted T cells, or PBMCs provided the cDNA or gDNA that served as material.

Authors' processing steps: Reference gene primers were amplified, and this amplification served to estimate nucleated cell counts. Assay used: immunoSEQ multiplex PCR; TCRdb lists only in-frame clones, some missing. V, J and clone size reflect that table, while D and trimming were determined from the DNA. The sample records roughly 350,000 clones, around 87% being singletons. Input material: peripheral blood. The rearrangement uses TRBV7-6 and TRBJ2-1; TRBD2 matches at 8 bases. The receptor comes from a woman aged 25 to 39 with COVID-19, enrolled during active disease. The CDR3 coding sequence is TGTGCCAGCAGCTTATTTCCGGGAGGGGAAAATGAGCAGTTCTTC. Translating it yields CASSLFPGGENEQFF.